This T cell receptor (beta chain) emerged from a study of cytomegalovirus exposure and HLA in healthy donors. Study-level information: Previous work identified 90 million to 130 million unique TCR beta sequences from around 180 million T cells. Among the 398 genotyped donors, 65% to 85% were placed in the Caucasian-associated ancestry cluster.

In germline, CDR1 is MGHRA, CDR2 YSYEKL. The CDR3 is 19 amino acids. The V gene end was trimmed by 2 bases and the J gene end by 2 bases; junction bases not matched to a gene: 18. This PCR relied on a set of 60 Vbeta primers and 13 Jbeta primers. Using immunoSEQ multiplex PCR, the repertoire was profiled, and TCRdb retains in-frame clones only, with some absent. The sample consists of approximately 110,000 clones, 80% of them appearing once. General study results and limits: Previously analyzed data showed that most TCR beta V segments were productive at a frequency of about 87% or about 30%. A later analysis linked some 18,000 TCR beta sequences to HLA alleles at 0.05 false discovery rate.

Comment on this clone: Antigen unknown.

The TCR originated in a man in his thirties or forties in good health and CMV-seropositive. The sample was PBMCs. The chain links TRBV4-1 to TRBJ2-7, with 7 bases fitting TRBD2. The CDR3 region is CASSQFGGDVRLGTYEQYF. In nucleotides, the CDR3 is TGCGCCAGCAGCCAATTTGGGGGGGACGTACGCCTTGGGACCTACGAGCAGTACTTC.